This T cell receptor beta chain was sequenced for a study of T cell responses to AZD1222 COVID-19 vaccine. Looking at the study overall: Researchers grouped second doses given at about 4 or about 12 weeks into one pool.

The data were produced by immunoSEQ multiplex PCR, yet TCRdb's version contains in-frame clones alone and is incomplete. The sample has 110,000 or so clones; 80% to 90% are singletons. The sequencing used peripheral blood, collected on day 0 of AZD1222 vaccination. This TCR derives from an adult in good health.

This chain's CDR3 is CASSPPGLFNYEQYF. As DNA, the CDR3 is TGTGCCAGCTCACCACCGGGACTTTTTAACTACGAGCAGTACTTC. The chain recombines TRBV18 with TRBJ2-7; tentatively, D is TRBD2 (6 bases). The CDR3 has 15 amino acids. The germline V gene has CDR1 KGHSH and CDR2 LQKENI. Trimming took off 0 bases at V and 3 bases at J, with 12 bases between the two ends. The whole variable domain, filled in from reference TRBV18 and TRBJ2-7, reads NAGVMQNPRHLVRRRGQEARLRCSPMKGHSHVYWYRQLPEEGLKFMVYLQKENIIDESGMPKERFSAEFPKEGPSILRIQQVVRGDSAAYFCASSPPGLFNYEQYFGPGTRLTVT.